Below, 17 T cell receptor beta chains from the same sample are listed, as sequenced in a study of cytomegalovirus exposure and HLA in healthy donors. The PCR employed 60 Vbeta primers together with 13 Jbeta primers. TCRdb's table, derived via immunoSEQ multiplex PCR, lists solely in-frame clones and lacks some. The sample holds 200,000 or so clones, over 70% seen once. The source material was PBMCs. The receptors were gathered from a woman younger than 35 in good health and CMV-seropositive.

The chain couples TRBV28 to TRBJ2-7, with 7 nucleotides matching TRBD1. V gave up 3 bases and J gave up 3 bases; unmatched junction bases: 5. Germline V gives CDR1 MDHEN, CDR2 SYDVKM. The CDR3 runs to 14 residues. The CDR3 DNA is TGTGCCAGCAGTTTCAGGGGACAGCTCTACGAGCAGTACTTC. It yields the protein CASSFRGQLYEQYF.

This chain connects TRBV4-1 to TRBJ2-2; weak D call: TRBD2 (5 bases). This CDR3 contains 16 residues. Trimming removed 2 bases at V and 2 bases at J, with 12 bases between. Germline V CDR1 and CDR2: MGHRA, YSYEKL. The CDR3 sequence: CASSQITDFNTGELFF. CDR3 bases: TGCGCCAGCAGCCAAATCACGGACTTTAACACCGGGGAGCTGTTTTTT.

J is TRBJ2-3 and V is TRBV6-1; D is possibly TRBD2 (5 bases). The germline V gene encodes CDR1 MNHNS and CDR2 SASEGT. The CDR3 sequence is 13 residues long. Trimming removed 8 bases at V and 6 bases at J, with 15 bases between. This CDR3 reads CASPGLLGDTQYF. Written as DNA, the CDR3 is TGTGCCAGCCCGGGCCTACTAGGTGATACGCAGTATTTT.

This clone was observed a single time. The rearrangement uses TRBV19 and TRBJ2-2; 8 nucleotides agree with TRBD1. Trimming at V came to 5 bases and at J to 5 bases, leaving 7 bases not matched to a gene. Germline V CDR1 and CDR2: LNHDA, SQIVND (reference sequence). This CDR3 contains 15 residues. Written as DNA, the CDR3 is TGTGCCAGTAGTCCTTGGACAGGGCGAACCGGGGAGCTGTTTTTT. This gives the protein CASSPWTGRTGELFF.

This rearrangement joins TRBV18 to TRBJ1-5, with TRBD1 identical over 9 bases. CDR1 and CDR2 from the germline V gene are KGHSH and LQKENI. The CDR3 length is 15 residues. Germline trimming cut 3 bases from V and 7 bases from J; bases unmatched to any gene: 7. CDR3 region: CASSPAGTGNQPQHF. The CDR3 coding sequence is TGTGCCAGCTCACCGGCGGGGACAGGGAACCAGCCCCAGCATTTT.

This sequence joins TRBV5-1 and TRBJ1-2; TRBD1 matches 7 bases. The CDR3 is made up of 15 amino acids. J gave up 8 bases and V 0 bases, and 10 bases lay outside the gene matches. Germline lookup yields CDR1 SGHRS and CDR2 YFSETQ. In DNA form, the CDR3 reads TGCGCCAGCAGCTTGGGGGACAGTCCTTTCGAAGGCTACACCTTC. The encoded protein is CASSLGDSPFEGYTF.

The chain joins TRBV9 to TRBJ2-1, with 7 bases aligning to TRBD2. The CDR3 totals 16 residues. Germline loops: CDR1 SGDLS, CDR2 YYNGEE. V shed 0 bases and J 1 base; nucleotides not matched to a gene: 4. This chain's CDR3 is CASSVAGGGSYNEQFF. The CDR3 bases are TGTGCCAGCAGCGTAGCGGGCGGGGGATCCTACAATGAGCAGTTCTTC.

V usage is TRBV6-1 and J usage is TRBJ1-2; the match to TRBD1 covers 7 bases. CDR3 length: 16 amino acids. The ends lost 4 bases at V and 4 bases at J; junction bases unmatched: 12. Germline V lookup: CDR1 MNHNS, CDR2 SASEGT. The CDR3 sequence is CASSARQGRRGYGYTF. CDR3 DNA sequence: TGTGCCAGCAGTGCTCGACAGGGCCGGAGAGGCTATGGCTACACCTTC.

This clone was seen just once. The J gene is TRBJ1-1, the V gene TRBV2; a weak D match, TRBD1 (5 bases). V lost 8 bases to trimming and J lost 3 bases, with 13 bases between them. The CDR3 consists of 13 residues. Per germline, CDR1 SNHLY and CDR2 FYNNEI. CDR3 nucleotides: TGTGCCAGCGCGGAAGGGGTTTACACTGAAGCTTTCTTT. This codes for CASAEGVYTEAFF. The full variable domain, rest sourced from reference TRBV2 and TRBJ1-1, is EPEVTQTPSHQVTQMGQEVILRCVPISNHLYFYWYRQILGQKVEFLVSFYNNEISEKSEIFDDQFSVERPDGSNFTLKIRSTKLEDSAMYFCASAEGVYTEAFFGQGTRLTVV.

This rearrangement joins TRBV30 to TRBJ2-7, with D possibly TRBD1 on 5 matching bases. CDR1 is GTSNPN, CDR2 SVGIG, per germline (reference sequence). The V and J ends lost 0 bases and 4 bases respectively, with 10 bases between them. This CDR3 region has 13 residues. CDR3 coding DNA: TGTGCCTGGAGTGTGGGGCAGGCGTACGAGCAGTACTTC. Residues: CAWSVGQAYEQYF.

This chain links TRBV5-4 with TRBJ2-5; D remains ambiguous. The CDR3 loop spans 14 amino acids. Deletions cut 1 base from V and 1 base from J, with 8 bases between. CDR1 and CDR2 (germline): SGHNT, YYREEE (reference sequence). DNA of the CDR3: TGTGCCAGCAGCTTGTCAGGTCTCCAAGAGACCCAGTACTTC. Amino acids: CASSLSGLQETQYF.

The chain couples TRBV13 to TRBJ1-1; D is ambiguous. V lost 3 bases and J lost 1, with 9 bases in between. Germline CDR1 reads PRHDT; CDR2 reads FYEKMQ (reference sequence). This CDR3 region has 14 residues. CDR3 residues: CASSFSQENTEAFF. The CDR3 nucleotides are TGTGCCAGCAGCTTCAGCCAGGAGAACACTGAAGCTTTCTTT.

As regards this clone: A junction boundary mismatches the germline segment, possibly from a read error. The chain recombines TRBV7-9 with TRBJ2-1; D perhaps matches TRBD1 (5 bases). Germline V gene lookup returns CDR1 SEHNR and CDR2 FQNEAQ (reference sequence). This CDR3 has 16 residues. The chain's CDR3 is CASSWPGRAGHNGQFF. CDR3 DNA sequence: TGTGCCAGCAGTTGGCCCGGCCGGGCAGGACACAATGGGCAGTTCTTC.

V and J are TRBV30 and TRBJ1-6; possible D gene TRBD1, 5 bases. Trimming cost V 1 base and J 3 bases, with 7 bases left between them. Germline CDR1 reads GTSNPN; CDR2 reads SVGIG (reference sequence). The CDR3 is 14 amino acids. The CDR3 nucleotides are TGTGCCTGGAGTGGGGGCAGCTATAATTCACCCCTCCACTTT. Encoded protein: CAWSGGSYNSPLHF.

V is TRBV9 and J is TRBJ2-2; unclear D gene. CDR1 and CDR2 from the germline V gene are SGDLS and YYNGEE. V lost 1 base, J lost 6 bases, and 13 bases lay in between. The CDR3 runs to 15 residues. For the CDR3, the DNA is TGTGCCAGCAGCGTATCGCCGGTGAGCGCCGGGGAGCTGTTTTTT. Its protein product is CASSVSPVSAGELFF.

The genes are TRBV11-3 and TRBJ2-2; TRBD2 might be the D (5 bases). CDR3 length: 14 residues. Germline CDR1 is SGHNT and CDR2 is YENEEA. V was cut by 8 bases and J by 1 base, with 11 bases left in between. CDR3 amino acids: CASQPGWNTGELFF. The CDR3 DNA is TGTGCCAGCCAACCGGGGTGGAACACCGGGGAGCTGTTTTTT.

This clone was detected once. The CDR3 coding sequence is TGTGCCAGCAGCCGGGGTTCTGAAGCTTTCTTT. Translation gives CASSRGSEAFF. The V gene is TRBV6-5, the J gene TRBJ1-1; D is uncertain. Germline CDR1 MNHEY, CDR2 SVGAGI. The V and J ends lost 6 bases and 6 bases respectively, with 8 bases between them. CDR3 length equals 11 residues.